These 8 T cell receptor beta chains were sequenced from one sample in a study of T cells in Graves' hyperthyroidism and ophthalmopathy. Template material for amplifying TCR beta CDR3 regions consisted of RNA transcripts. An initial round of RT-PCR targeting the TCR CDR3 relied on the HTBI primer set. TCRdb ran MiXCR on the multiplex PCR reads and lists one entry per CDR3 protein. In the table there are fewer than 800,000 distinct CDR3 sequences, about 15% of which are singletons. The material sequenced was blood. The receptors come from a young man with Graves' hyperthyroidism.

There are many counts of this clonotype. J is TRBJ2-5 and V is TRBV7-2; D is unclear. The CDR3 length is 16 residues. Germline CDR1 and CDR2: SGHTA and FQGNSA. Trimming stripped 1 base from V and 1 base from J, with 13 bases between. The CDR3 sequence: CASSLDLLRVQETQYF. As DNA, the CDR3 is TGTGCCAGCAGCTTAGACTTGCTCCGGGTCCAAGAGACCCAGTACTTC.

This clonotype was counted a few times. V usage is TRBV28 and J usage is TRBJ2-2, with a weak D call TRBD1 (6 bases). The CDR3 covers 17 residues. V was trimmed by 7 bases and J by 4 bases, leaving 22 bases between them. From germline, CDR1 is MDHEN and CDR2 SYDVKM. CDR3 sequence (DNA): TGTGCCAGCACCCAGGGGCCCAGAGCGAGTATCACCGGGGAGCTGTTTTTT. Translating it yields CASTQGPRASITGELFF.

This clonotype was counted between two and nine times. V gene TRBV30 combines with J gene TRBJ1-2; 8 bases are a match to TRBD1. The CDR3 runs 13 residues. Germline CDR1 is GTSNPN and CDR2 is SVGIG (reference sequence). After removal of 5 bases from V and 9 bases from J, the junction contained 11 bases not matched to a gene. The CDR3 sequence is CAWLRDRLDRYTF. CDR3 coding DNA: TGTGCCTGGCTACGGGACAGGCTGGATCGCTACACCTTC. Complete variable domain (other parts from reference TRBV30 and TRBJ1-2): SQTIHQWPATLVQPVGSPLSLECTVEGTSNPNLYWYRQAAGRGLQLLFYSVGIGQISSEVPQNLSASRPQDRQFILSSKKLLLSDSGFYLCAWLRDRLDRYTFGSGTRLTVV.

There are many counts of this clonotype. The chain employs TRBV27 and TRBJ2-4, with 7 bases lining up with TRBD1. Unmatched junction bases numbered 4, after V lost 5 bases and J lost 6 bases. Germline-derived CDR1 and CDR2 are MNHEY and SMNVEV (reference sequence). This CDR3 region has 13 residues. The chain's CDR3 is CASSTGAANIQYF. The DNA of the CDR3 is TGTGCCAGCAGTACAGGGGCGGCAAACATTCAGTACTTC.

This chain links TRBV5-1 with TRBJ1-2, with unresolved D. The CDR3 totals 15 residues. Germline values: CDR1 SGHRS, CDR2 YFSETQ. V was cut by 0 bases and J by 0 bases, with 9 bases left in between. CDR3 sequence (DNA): TGCGCCAGCAGCTTGGGTATAGCTACTAACTATGGCTACACCTTC. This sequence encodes CASSLGIATNYGYTF.

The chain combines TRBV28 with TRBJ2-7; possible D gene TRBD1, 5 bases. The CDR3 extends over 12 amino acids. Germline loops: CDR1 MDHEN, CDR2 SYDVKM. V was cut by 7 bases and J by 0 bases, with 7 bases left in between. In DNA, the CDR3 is TGTGCCAGCACGGACACCTCCTACGAGCAGTACTTC. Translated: CASTDTSYEQYF.

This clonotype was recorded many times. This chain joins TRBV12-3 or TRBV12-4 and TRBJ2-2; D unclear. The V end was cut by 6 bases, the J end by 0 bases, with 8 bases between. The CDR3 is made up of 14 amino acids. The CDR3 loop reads CASSQVPNTGELFF. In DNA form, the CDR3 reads TGTGCCAGCAGCCAAGTTCCGAACACCGGGGAGCTGTTTTTT.

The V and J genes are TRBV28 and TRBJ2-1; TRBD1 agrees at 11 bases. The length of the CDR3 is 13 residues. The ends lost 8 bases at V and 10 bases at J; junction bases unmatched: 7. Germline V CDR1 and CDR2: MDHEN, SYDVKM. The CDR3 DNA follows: TGTGCCAGCGAGGGACAGGGGGGTGTAGAGCAGTTCTTC. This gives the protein CASEGQGGVEQFF.